These T cell receptor beta chains were read from a single sample in a study of blood T cell repertoires in COVID-19. Generated by immunoSEQ multiplex PCR, the TCRdb table keeps only in-frame clones and is missing some. The sample records hundreds of thousands of clones, 70% to 90% being singletons. The sequencing sample was made of PBMCs or T cells enriched from blood (not recorded which). These receptors originate from a man aged 40-50 years who had recovered from COVID-19. Each CDR3 is given with its conserved first and last residue.

V	CDR3
TRBV27	CASTTTPGQAGHGYTF
TRBV18	CASSRGQGKAHEQFF
TRBV18	CASSPTAEGMPQHF
TRBV1	CTSSQDPGLAVTYEQYF
TRBV3-1/TRBV3-2	CASSQDLGWGALSYNEQFF
TRBV2	CASRQNRGGANVLTF
TRBV18	CASSPAGAGNTIYF
TRBV4-2	CASSLQTMNTEAFF
TRBV30	CAWSVLGGSNQPQHF
TRBV7-9	CASSLELRMGAPYNEQFF
TRBV27	CASSFPGQYPNEQFF
TRBV7-8	CASSFVVGQGGTEAFF